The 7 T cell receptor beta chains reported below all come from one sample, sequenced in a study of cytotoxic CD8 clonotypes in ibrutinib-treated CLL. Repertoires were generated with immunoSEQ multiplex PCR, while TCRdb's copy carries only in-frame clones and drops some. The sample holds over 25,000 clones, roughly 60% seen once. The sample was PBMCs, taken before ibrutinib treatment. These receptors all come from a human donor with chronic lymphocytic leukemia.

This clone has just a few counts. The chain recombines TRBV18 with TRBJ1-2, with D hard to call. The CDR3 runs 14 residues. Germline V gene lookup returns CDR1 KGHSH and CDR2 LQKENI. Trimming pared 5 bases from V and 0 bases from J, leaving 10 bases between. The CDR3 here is CASSEDGTNYGYTF. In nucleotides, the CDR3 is TGTGCCAGCTCAGAGGACGGAACTAACTATGGCTACACCTTC.

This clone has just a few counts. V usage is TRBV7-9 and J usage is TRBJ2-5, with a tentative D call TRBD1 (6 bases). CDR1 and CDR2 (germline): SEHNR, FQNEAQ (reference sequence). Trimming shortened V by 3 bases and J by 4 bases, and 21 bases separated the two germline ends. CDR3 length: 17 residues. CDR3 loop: CASSFSRDTSLIETQYF. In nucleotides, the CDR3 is TGTGCCAGCAGCTTTAGCCGGGACACCAGTCTGATAGAGACCCAGTACTTC.

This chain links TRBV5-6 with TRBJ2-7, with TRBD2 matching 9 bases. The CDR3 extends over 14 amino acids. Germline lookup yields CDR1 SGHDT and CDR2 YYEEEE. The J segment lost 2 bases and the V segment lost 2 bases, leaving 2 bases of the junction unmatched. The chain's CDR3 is CASSLGTSTYEQYF. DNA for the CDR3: TGTGCCAGCAGCTTAGGGACTAGCACCTACGAGCAGTACTTC.

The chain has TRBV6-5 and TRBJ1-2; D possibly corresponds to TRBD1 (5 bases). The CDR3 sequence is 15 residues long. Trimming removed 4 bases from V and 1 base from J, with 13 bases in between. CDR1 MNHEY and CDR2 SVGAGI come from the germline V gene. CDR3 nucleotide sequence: TGTGCCAGCAGTTTACACCAGGGAGGTAACTATGGCTACACCTTC. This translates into CASSLHQGGNYGYTF.

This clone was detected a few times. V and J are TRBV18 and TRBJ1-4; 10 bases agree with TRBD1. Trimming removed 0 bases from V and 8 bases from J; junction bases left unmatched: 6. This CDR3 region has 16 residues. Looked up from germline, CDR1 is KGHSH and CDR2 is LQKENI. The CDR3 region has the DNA TGTGCCAGCTCACCACCGGGGACAGGGGCGATAGAAAAACTGTTTTTT. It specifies CASSPPGTGAIEKLFF. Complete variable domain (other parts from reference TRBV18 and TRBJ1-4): NAGVMQNPRHLVRRRGQEARLRCSPMKGHSHVYWYRQLPEEGLKFMVYLQKENIIDESGMPKERFSAEFPKEGPSILRIQQVVRGDSAAYFCASSPPGTGAIEKLFFGSGTQLSVL.

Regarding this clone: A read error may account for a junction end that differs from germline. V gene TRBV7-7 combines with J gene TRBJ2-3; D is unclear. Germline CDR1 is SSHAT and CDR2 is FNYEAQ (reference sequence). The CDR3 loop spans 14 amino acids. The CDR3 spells CASSPSSLADTQYF. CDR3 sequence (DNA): TGTGCTAGCAGCCCAAGCTCACTGGCAGATACGCAGTATTTT.

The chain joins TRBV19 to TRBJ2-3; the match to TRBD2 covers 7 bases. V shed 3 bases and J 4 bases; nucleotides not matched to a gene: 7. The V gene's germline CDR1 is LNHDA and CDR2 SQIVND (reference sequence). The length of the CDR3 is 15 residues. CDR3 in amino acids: CASSIRAGSADTQYF. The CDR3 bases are TGTGCCAGTAGTATCAGAGCGGGGTCGGCAGATACGCAGTATTTT. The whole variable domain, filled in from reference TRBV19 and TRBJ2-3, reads DGGITQSPKYLFRKEGQNVTLSCEQNLNHDAMYWYRQDPGQGLRLIYYSQIVNDFQKGDIAEGYSVSREKKESFPLTVTSAQKNPTAFYLCASSIRAGSADTQYFGPGTRLTVL.